Sequencing of this TCR beta chain was carried out in a study of shared clonotypes between healthy human individuals. Findings of the study overall: Naive CD4 clonotypes were shared across a handful of donors at around 5%. Relative to clonotypes present in all four donors, those not shared had lower generation probabilities. Sorted-subset samples were not fully sequenced, rarefaction indicated.

Naive CD8 cells lacked CD45RO and underwent positive selection for CCR7, leaving out terminally differentiated effector memory CD45RA+ cells. On sorted subsets, replicate PCRs used approximately 190 ng DNA, or 27,000 or so T cell genomes. Profiling relied on immunoSEQ multiplex PCR, and the TCRdb table lists in-frame clones only, not all of them. The sample has 700,000 to 950,000 clones; about 96% are singletons. As for this clone: Its cognate antigen is unknown.

Sequenced sample: naive CD8+ T cells sorted from blood. The TCR sequence derives from a man aged 30 to 39 in good health.

The CDR3 bases are TGTGCCAGCCAGCAGGGGGGAGAGGGAACCTACGAGCAGTACTTC. Translation gives CASQQGGEGTYEQYF. The chain links TRBV7-9 to TRBJ2-7; TRBD1 is a possible D gene (7 bases). This CDR3 is built from 15 residues. Per the germline V gene, CDR1 is SEHNR and CDR2 is FQNEAQ (reference sequence). The V gene lost 8 bases and the J gene lost 2 bases, with 19 bases spanning the gap.